A single sample gave rise to the 32 T cell receptor beta chains below, sequenced in a study of cytomegalovirus exposure and HLA in healthy donors. Researchers ran the PCR with 60 Vbeta and 13 Jbeta primers. The assay was immunoSEQ multiplex PCR, and TCRdb's table has in-frame clones only and misses some. The sample has about 190,000 clones, 80% seen once; the top ten hold 1.1%. The sequencing input was PBMCs. The receptor source for this set is a woman aged 35 to 49 in good health and CMV-seronegative.

The chain recombines TRBV5-4 with TRBJ1-2; the D gene is possibly TRBD1 (6 bases). V lost 5 bases and J 4 bases, leaving 9 bases between the germline ends. From germline, CDR1 is SGHNT and CDR2 YYREEE (reference sequence). This CDR3 has 12 amino acids. The CDR3 DNA reads TGTGCCAGCAGTGAAGGGGGCTATGGCTACACCTTC. Protein sequence: CASSEGGYGYTF.

This CDR3 reads CASSLGGGLNQPQHF. As DNA, the CDR3 is TGTGCCAGCAGCTTAGGGGGGGGACTCAATCAGCCCCAGCATTTT. The chain employs TRBV7-9 and TRBJ1-5, with TRBD1 as a possible D gene (5 bases). CDR1 is SEHNR, CDR2 FQNEAQ, per germline (reference sequence). V gave up 1 base and J gave up 3 bases, with 10 bases separating them. The CDR3 totals 15 residues.

This clone was seen a few times. This chain uses TRBV7-9 with TRBJ1-5, with TRBD1 matching 7 bases. The CDR3 length is 15 residues. CDR1 is SEHNR and CDR2 is FQNEAQ in the germline V gene (reference sequence). Unmatched junction bases numbered 11, after V lost 5 bases and J lost 7 bases. CDR3 nucleotides: TGTGCCAGCAGCCCTTATGACGACAGGGACCAGCCCCAGCATTTT. Translating it yields CASSPYDDRDQPQHF.

The V call is TRBV6-5, the J call TRBJ1-2; the D gene is possibly TRBD1 (6 bases). Trimming took 8 bases from V and 3 from J, leaving 13 bases between them. Germline assignment: CDR1 MNHEY and CDR2 SVGAGI. This CDR3 has 13 residues. The CDR3 DNA reads as TGTGCCAGCGGAAGTGGGGGCCACTATGGCTACACCTTC. The encoded protein is CASGSGGHYGYTF.

This chain connects TRBV27 to TRBJ2-5; D might be TRBD1 (5 bases). The CDR3 has 14 residues. CDR1 is MNHEY, CDR2 SMNVEV, per germline (reference sequence). The ends were cut back, 0 bases at V and 3 bases at J, with 8 bases in the middle. The CDR3 bases are TGTGCCAGCAGTTTATCCAGGGATGAAGAGACCCAGTACTTC. Protein sequence: CASSLSRDEETQYF.

This clone was detected only a few times. The chain employs TRBV29-1 and TRBJ2-3; TRBD2 aligns across 8 bases. The V gene's germline CDR1 is SQVTM and CDR2 ANQGSEA. V lost 7 bases to trimming and J lost 7 bases; unmatched junction nucleotides: 10. There are 13 residues in the CDR3. Here the CDR3 DNA reads TGCAGCGCGGGGGGGGACTATTTGAATACGCAGTATTTT. Amino acids: CSAGGDYLNTQYF.

This chain uses TRBV7-2 with TRBJ1-2; a possible D gene is TRBD1 (6 bases). V lost 5 bases and J lost 1, with 11 bases in between. The germline V gene has CDR1 SGHTA and CDR2 FQGNSA. The CDR3 runs to 14 residues. The CDR3 loop reads CASSPQGINYGYTF. Written as DNA, the CDR3 is TGTGCCAGCAGCCCACAGGGTATTAACTATGGCTACACCTTC. The whole variable domain, remainder taken from reference TRBV7-2 and TRBJ1-2, is GAGVSQSPSNKVTEKGKDVELRCDPISGHTALYWYRQSLGQGLEFLIYFQGNSAPDKSGLPSDRFSAERTGGSVSTLTIQRTQQEDSAVYLCASSPQGINYGYTFGSGTRLTVV.

CDR3 nucleotides: TGTGCCAGCAGCCCAATCATACCTAGGGAGGGCATGGGGTACGAGCAGTACTTC. Translated, it gives CASSPIIPREGMGYEQYF. This chain connects TRBV11-3 to TRBJ2-7, with TRBD2 matching over 7 bases. This CDR3 has 18 residues. The V gene's germline CDR1 is SGHNT and CDR2 YENEEA. V shed 5 bases and J 4 bases; nucleotides not matched to a gene: 20.

The chain links TRBV10-3 to TRBJ1-3; a weak D match, TRBD1 (6 bases). V lost 10 bases and J 4 bases, leaving 17 bases between the germline ends. Germline V gene lookup returns CDR1 ENHRY and CDR2 SYGVKD. This CDR3 is 14 amino acids long. The DNA for the CDR3 is TGTGCCACAGTGACGGGGACATCGGGAAACACCATATATTTT. It yields the protein CATVTGTSGNTIYF.

The CDR3 loop is CASSLVNGVNTEAFF. CDR3 nucleotides: TGCGCCAGCAGCTTGGTCAACGGGGTGAACACTGAAGCTTTCTTT. The chain joins TRBV5-1 to TRBJ1-1; D call uncertain. CDR1 SGHRS and CDR2 YFSETQ come from the germline V gene. V was cut by 0 bases and J by 0 bases, with 9 bases left in between. The CDR3 consists of 15 residues.

Only a few counts were recorded for this clone. The same CDR3 also results from other DNA sequences found in this sample. This chain links TRBV7-9 with TRBJ2-7; TRBD1 matches at 7 bases. CDR1 and CDR2 from the germline V gene are SEHNR and FQNEAQ (reference sequence). The length of the CDR3 is 13 residues. The junction had 0 bases not matched to a gene; V was cut back by 4 bases and J by 0 bases. The CDR3: CASSSGGSYEQYF. CDR3 DNA: TGTGCCAGCAGCTCAGGGGGCTCCTACGAGCAGTACTTC. The full variable domain, its missing parts supplied by reference TRBV7-9 and TRBJ2-7, is DTGVSQNPRHKITKRGQNVTFRCDPISEHNRLYWYRQTLGQGPEFLTYFQNEAQLEKSRLLSDRFSAERPKGSFSTLEIQRTEQGDSAMYLCASSSGGSYEQYFGPGTRLTVT.

V and J are TRBV7-9 and TRBJ1-5, with 9 nucleotides matching TRBD1. CDR3 length: 15 amino acids. Germline CDR1 and CDR2: SEHNR and FQNEAQ (reference sequence). V lost 5 bases and J lost 4; bases outside the gene matches: 6. The CDR3 sequence: CASSPQGQGNQPQHF. DNA of the CDR3: TGTGCCAGCAGCCCCCAGGGACAGGGAAATCAGCCCCAGCATTTT.

J is TRBJ2-6 and V is TRBV18, with a possible D match to TRBD2 (6 bases). The CDR3 has 16 amino acids. Germline V gene data show CDR1 as KGHSH and CDR2 as LQKENI. Deletions cut 4 bases from V and 0 bases from J, with 10 bases between. CDR3 amino acids: CASSHPGSSGANVLTF. The CDR3 nucleotides read TGTGCCAGCTCACACCCCGGGAGCTCTGGGGCCAACGTCCTGACTTTC. The complete variable domain, with remaining parts taken from reference TRBV18 and TRBJ2-6, reads NAGVMQNPRHLVRRRGQEARLRCSPMKGHSHVYWYRQLPEEGLKFMVYLQKENIIDESGMPKERFSAEFPKEGPSILRIQQVVRGDSAAYFCASSHPGSSGANVLTFGAGSRLTVL.

The chain links TRBV19 to TRBJ2-3, with no clear D. This CDR3 is 13 amino acids long. Germline-derived CDR1 and CDR2 are LNHDA and SQIVND (reference sequence). Trimming pared 6 bases from V and 6 bases from J, leaving 13 bases between. The CDR3 region is CASSNERSDTQYF. CDR3 nucleotides: TGTGCCAGTAGCAACGAGAGGTCCGATACGCAGTATTTT.

The gene calls are TRBV4-3 and TRBJ1-2; D remains ambiguous. The CDR3 extends over 15 amino acids. The V end lost 0 bases, the J end lost 0 bases, and 8 bases lay between the germline ends. Germline loops: CDR1 LGHNA, CDR2 YSLEER. For the CDR3, the DNA is TGCGCCAGCAGCCAAGAACATGTTACTAACTATGGCTACACCTTC. Amino acids: CASSQEHVTNYGYTF.

The CDR3 nucleotides are TGTGCCAGCAGCGGACATGAGGGACTAGCGCACGAGCAGTACTTC. It translates to CASSGHEGLAHEQYF. This sequence joins TRBV9 and TRBJ2-7; 10 nucleotides match TRBD2. The germline V gene encodes CDR1 SGDLS and CDR2 YYNGEE. After removal of 3 bases from V and 5 bases from J, the junction contained 8 bases not matched to a gene. The CDR3 is 15 amino acids.

V is TRBV7-3 and J is TRBJ2-1; 9 bases line up with TRBD2. The trim removed 1 base at V and 8 bases at J, leaving 9 bases unmatched. The CDR3 has 16 amino acids. Per germline, CDR1 SGHTA and CDR2 FQGTGA. This CDR3 is CASSLSLAGLAHEQFF. The CDR3 DNA follows: TGTGCCAGCAGCTTAAGTTTAGCGGGACTAGCCCATGAGCAGTTCTTC.

The chain joins TRBV4-3 to TRBJ1-1, with a weak D call TRBD1 (5 bases). Germline CDR1 is LGHNA and CDR2 is YSLEER. V was pared by 2 bases and J by 1 base, with 14 bases between. This CDR3 region has 16 residues. The CDR3 loop is CASSQLEGLRNTEAFF. For the CDR3, the DNA is TGCGCCAGCAGCCAATTGGAGGGACTGAGGAACACTGAAGCTTTCTTT.

There are a few counts of this clone. The chain uses TRBV28 and TRBJ1-1; possible D gene TRBD1, 6 bases. The CDR3 is made up of 16 amino acids. Germline lookup yields CDR1 MDHEN and CDR2 SYDVKM. The V end was cut by 4 bases, the J end by 1 base, with 16 bases between. The CDR3 reads CASSSAAGHKNTEAFF. CDR3 nucleotides: TGTGCCAGCAGTTCCGCAGCGGGACACAAGAACACTGAAGCTTTCTTT. Supplemented by reference TRBV28 and TRBJ1-1, the full variable domain reads DVKVTQSSRYLVKRTGEKVFLECVQDMDHENMFWYRQDPGLGLRLIYFSYDVKMKEKGDIPEGYSVSREKKERFSLILESASTNQTSMYLCASSSAAGHKNTEAFFGQGTRLTVV.

This clone showed up just a few times. This chain connects TRBV4-1 to TRBJ1-1; 7 bases agree with TRBD1. J gave up 4 bases and V 1 base, and 6 bases lay outside the gene matches. This CDR3 region has 15 residues. The germline V gene encodes CDR1 MGHRA and CDR2 YSYEKL. CDR3 sequence reads: CASSQVPDRRTEAFF. For the CDR3, the DNA is TGCGCCAGCAGCCAAGTCCCGGACAGGCGCACTGAAGCTTTCTTT.

The V call is TRBV27, the J call TRBJ2-7, with 8 bases aligning to TRBD1. This CDR3 has 16 amino acids. The V gene end was trimmed by 4 bases and the J gene end by 6 bases; junction bases not matched to a gene: 14. Looked up from germline, CDR1 is MNHEY and CDR2 is SMNVEV (reference sequence). The CDR3 DNA is TGTGCCAGCAGTTGGTCCGCGACAGGGGTACGGGGCGAGCAGTACTTC. Translating gives CASSWSATGVRGEQYF.

Points on this clone: Other DNA sequences from this sample encode an identical CDR3 as well. V is TRBV7-2 and J is TRBJ2-3; D may be TRBD2 (6 bases). V lost 5 bases to trimming and J lost 0 bases, with 9 bases between them. There are 14 residues in the CDR3. The germline CDR1 and CDR2 sequences are SGHTA and FQGNSA. The CDR3 spells CASSLGLSTDTQYF. DNA for the CDR3: TGTGCCAGCAGCCTGGGACTTAGCACAGATACGCAGTATTTT. Based on the CDR3 plus reference TRBV7-2 and TRBJ2-3, the full variable domain is GAGVSQSPSNKVTEKGKDVELRCDPISGHTALYWYRQSLGQGLEFLIYFQGNSAPDKSGLPSDRFSAERTGGSVSTLTIQRTQQEDSAVYLCASSLGLSTDTQYFGPGTRLTVL.

The chain employs TRBV5-6 and TRBJ1-2; D remains unclear. V was shortened by 0 bases and J by 2 bases, with 14 bases between the two germline ends. The CDR3 is made up of 16 amino acids. Germline V gives CDR1 SGHDT, CDR2 YYEEEE. As DNA, the CDR3 is TGTGCCAGCAGCTTGGCCCGCGGGCGACGAAACTATGGCTACACCTTC. Translated: CASSLARGRRNYGYTF.

The CDR3 sequence: CASSDGQGGSETQYF. CDR3 DNA sequence: TGTGCCAGCAGTGATGGACAGGGAGGGTCAGAGACCCAGTACTTC. The V gene is TRBV6-4, the J gene TRBJ2-5, with D maybe TRBD1 (8 bases). The CDR3 has 15 amino acids. V lost 3 bases to trimming and J lost 4 bases, with 15 bases between them. Germline V lookup: CDR1 MRHNA, CDR2 SNTAGT.

On this clone: Other DNA variants within this sample encode the same CDR3. The chain is built from TRBV11-3 and TRBJ1-1, with 9 nucleotides matching TRBD1. Germline lookup yields CDR1 SGHNT and CDR2 YENEEA. Trimming removed 5 bases from V and 1 base from J; junction bases left unmatched: 5. This CDR3 has 15 amino acids. CDR3 DNA: TGTGCCAGCAGCCTCTGGGACAGGGCGAACACTGAAGCTTTCTTT. The encoded protein is CASSLWDRANTEAFF.

The chain employs TRBV21-1 and TRBJ1-1. TRBV21-1 is designated a pseudogene. The CDR3 extends over 15 amino acids. The CDR3 protein is CASSKSSRESTEAFF. CDR3 DNA sequence: TGTGCCAGCAGCAAGTCCTCCCGGGAGTCCACTGAAGCTTTCTTT.

The V call is TRBV6-5, the J call TRBJ2-6; D possibly corresponds to TRBD1 (5 bases). Trimming shortened V by 3 bases and J by 0 bases, and 9 bases separated the two germline ends. Germline V gene sequence: CDR1 MNHEY, CDR2 SVGAGI. CDR3 length equals 16 residues. The CDR3 sequence: CASSYRGTSGANVLTF. The DNA of the CDR3 is TGTGCCAGCAGTTATAGGGGAACCTCTGGGGCCAACGTCCTGACTTTC.

The rearrangement joins TRBV18 to TRBJ1-1, with TRBD1 matching 9 bases. Germline CDR1 is KGHSH and CDR2 is LQKENI. The CDR3 length is 15 residues. J lost 3 bases, V lost 5 bases, and 7 bases had no gene match. The CDR3 nucleotides are TGTGCCAGCTCAGGGACAGGGAACGGGGACACTGAAGCTTTCTTT. Its translation is CASSGTGNGDTEAFF.

The chain employs TRBV6-1 and TRBJ2-1; possibly TRBD2 for D (6 bases). The germline gives CDR1 MNHNS, CDR2 SASEGT. V was shortened by 0 bases and J by 15 bases, with 15 bases between the two germline ends. This CDR3 contains 13 residues. CDR3 DNA sequence: TGTGCCAGCAGTGAAGCGGCACGGGACTCCTTGTTCTTC. Protein product: CASSEAARDSLFF.

This clone was found once. The chain uses TRBV5-1 and TRBJ1-5; 10 bases fit TRBD1. V was clipped by 3 bases and J by 4 bases; unmatched bases: 4. The CDR3 spans 15 residues. The germline CDR1 and CDR2 sequences are SGHRS and YFSETQ. CDR3 coding DNA: TGCGCCAGCAGCTCGGGACAGGGGCGGAATCAGCCCCAGCATTTT. Its protein product is CASSSGQGRNQPQHF.

V gene TRBV7-3 combines with J gene TRBJ2-1; D might be TRBD1 (6 bases). The CDR3 is made up of 16 amino acids. Germline-derived CDR1 and CDR2 are SGHTA and FQGTGA. The germline V and J ends were trimmed by 5 bases and 4 bases, with 18 bases remaining between them. CDR3 sequence (DNA): TGTGCCAGCAGCCTCAGCGCCGGGACACCTTACAATGAGCAGTTCTTC. Protein product: CASSLSAGTPYNEQFF.

The chain combines TRBV19 with TRBJ1-1; D possibly corresponds to TRBD1 (5 bases). V was pared by 4 bases and J by 5 bases, with 11 bases between. CDR3 length equals 13 residues. Germline CDR1 is LNHDA and CDR2 is SQIVND (reference sequence). CDR3 sequence: CASSNQGMTEAFF. CDR3 coding DNA: TGTGCCAGTAGTAATCAGGGAATGACTGAAGCTTTCTTT.